Listed below are T cell receptor beta chains from one sample, sequenced in a study of blood T cell repertoires in COVID-19. Libraries were prepared by immunoSEQ multiplex PCR; TCRdb keeps only in-frame clonotypes and omits some of them. The table has 320,000 or so clones, 80% to 90% seen once. Sequenced material: PBMCs or T cells enriched from blood (not recorded which). The receptors were gathered from a man aged 25-45 years who had recovered from COVID-19. The CDR3 runs from the conserved cysteine through the conserved F or W. D genes are given only for firm matches. Size is stated for part of the rows, as once, few or many counts, or as a class when the clone is expanded.

DNA: TGTGCCAGCAGCTTTCACAGGGGCCCTCCCAAGGTTTATGGCTACACCTTC
CDR3: CASSFHRGPPKVYGYTF
J: TRBJ1-2
D: TRBD1
V: TRBV7-3
size: NA

DNA: TGTGCCAGCAGCTCAACCGGGACAGCAAACTCAGATACGCAGTATTTT
CDR3: CASSSTGTANSDTQYF
J: TRBJ2-3
D: TRBD1
V: TRBV28
size: NA

DNA: TGTGCCAGCAGCCGCAGGACTAGCGGATCCTACGAGCAGTACTTC
CDR3: CASSRRTSGSYEQYF
J: TRBJ2-7
D: TRBD2
V: TRBV5-6
size: NA

DNA: TGTGCCAGCAGTTTCCGGGACAGCTACAATGAGCAGTTCTTC
CDR3: CASSFRDSYNEQFF
J: TRBJ2-1
D: TRBD1
V: TRBV28
size: NA

DNA: TGCGCCAGCAGCTTGTCGGGGTTTGCATGGACAGATACGCAGTATTTT
CDR3: CASSLSGFAWTDTQYF
J: TRBJ2-3
D: NA
V: TRBV5-1
size: NA

DNA: TGTGCCAGTAGTATGGAACAGGGGTATGGCTACACCTTC
CDR3: CASSMEQGYGYTF
J: TRBJ1-2
D: TRBD1
V: TRBV19
size: NA

DNA: TGTGCCAGCAGCAAGGACAGGGGGCTTGCTGGCTACACCTTC
CDR3: CASSKDRGLAGYTF
J: TRBJ1-2
D: TRBD1
V: TRBV7-8
size: NA

DNA: TGTGCCAGCAGTTACTCATACACGAACTATGGCTACACCTTC
CDR3: CASSYSYTNYGYTF
J: TRBJ1-2
D: NA
V: TRBV6-5
size: once

DNA: TGTGCCAGCAGCCCCCGGACAGGGGGAAATAATGGCTACACCTTC
CDR3: CASSPRTGGNNGYTF
J: TRBJ1-2
D: TRBD1
V: TRBV9
size: once

DNA: TGTGCCAGCAGTACCCGAGTGAATGAGCAGTTCTTC
CDR3: CASSTRVNEQFF
J: TRBJ2-1
D: NA
V: TRBV27
size: NA

DNA: TGTGCCAGCAGCCCGGGACAGCCTGAAAAACTGTTTTTT
CDR3: CASSPGQPEKLFF
J: TRBJ1-4
D: TRBD1
V: TRBV7-9
size: NA

DNA: TGTGCCAGCAGCCAACCAGGCACAGATACGCAGTATTTT
CDR3: CASSQPGTDTQYF
J: TRBJ2-3
D: NA
V: TRBV6-5
size: NA

DNA: TGTGCCAGCAGTTTAATGGGGGCGAATACGCAGTATTTT
CDR3: CASSLMGANTQYF
J: TRBJ2-3
D: NA
V: TRBV12-3/TRBV12-4
size: NA

DNA: TGTGCCAGCTCACTAGGGAGTGGGAAGGGTTCACCCCTCCACTTT
CDR3: CASSLGSGKGSPLHF
J: TRBJ1-6
D: NA
V: TRBV18
size: medium-sized

DNA: TGTGCCTGGAGTCCCCCTCCTCTACTAGCGGGGGCGAGGAATGAGCAGTTCTTC
CDR3: CAWSPPPLLAGARNEQFF
J: TRBJ2-1
D: TRBD2
V: TRBV30
size: NA

DNA: TGTGCCATCAGTGGCGGGACTAGCGGGATTTACCTCACAGATACGCAGTATTTT
CDR3: CAISGGTSGIYLTDTQYF
J: TRBJ2-3
D: TRBD2
V: TRBV10-3
size: NA

DNA: TGTGCCAGCAGCTTAGGCTCAGGGAACAATTCACCCCTCCACTTT
CDR3: CASSLGSGNNSPLHF
J: TRBJ1-6
D: NA
V: TRBV7-2
size: NA

DNA: TGCAGTGCTAGTCCGGGGGTTTTTATAGGTGGCTACACCTTC
CDR3: CSASPGVFIGGYTF
J: TRBJ1-2
D: NA
V: TRBV20-1
size: NA

DNA: TGTGCCAGCGCCTCGACTATGACCAATGAGCAGTTCTTC
CDR3: CASASTMTNEQFF
J: TRBJ2-1
D: NA
V: TRBV6-5
size: NA

DNA: TGTGCCAGTAGTATAGACCCCAGCGCGAACACCGGGGAGCTGTTTTTT
CDR3: CASSIDPSANTGELFF
J: TRBJ2-2
D: NA
V: TRBV19
size: NA

DNA: TGTGCTAGTGGTCCGGAGTATAGCAATCAGCCCCAGCATTTT
CDR3: CASGPEYSNQPQHF
J: TRBJ1-5
D: NA
V: TRBV12-5
size: NA

DNA: TGCGCCAGCAGTGATCCGGGACAGGGTTACGAGACCCAGTACTTC
CDR3: CASSDPGQGYETQYF
J: TRBJ2-5
D: TRBD1
V: TRBV10-2
size: NA

DNA: TGCAGCGTTGAGTGGCGGGGGGATACATACGAGCAGTACTTC
CDR3: CSVEWRGDTYEQYF
J: TRBJ2-7
D: TRBD2
V: TRBV29-1
size: NA

DNA: TGTGCCTGGAGTGTACAAGGGGACACTGAAGCTTTCTTT
CDR3: CAWSVQGDTEAFF
J: TRBJ1-1
D: NA
V: TRBV30
size: once

DNA: TGTGCCAGCAGTGACTCGATTAGCGGATCAGATGAGCAGTTCTTC
CDR3: CASSDSISGSDEQFF
J: TRBJ2-1
D: NA
V: TRBV6-4
size: NA

DNA: TGTGCCAGCAGTCGACTAGCGGCCTCCTACGAGCAGTACTTC
CDR3: CASSRLAASYEQYF
J: TRBJ2-7
D: TRBD2
V: TRBV27
size: NA

DNA: TGCGCCAGCAGCTTGGAGGCAGGGGCCCTTAACTATGGCTACACCTTC
CDR3: CASSLEAGALNYGYTF
J: TRBJ1-2
D: NA
V: TRBV5-1
size: NA

DNA: TGTGCCACCAGCCCTCTGGGAAGACAGGGGCGCACTAATGAAAAACTGTTTTTT
CDR3: CATSPLGRQGRTNEKLFF
J: TRBJ1-4
D: TRBD1
V: TRBV15
size: NA

DNA: TGTGCCCGCCAATCCGGGACAGTAGATTCACCCCTCCACTTT
CDR3: CARQSGTVDSPLHF
J: TRBJ1-6
D: TRBD1
V: TRBV30
size: NA

DNA: TGTGCCAGCAGTTTGCCAGGGAACACTGAAGCTTTCTTT
CDR3: CASSLPGNTEAFF
J: TRBJ1-1
D: NA
V: TRBV28
size: once

DNA: TGTGCCACCAGCCTCCCTCACACTGAAGCTTTCTTT
CDR3: CATSLPHTEAFF
J: TRBJ1-1
D: NA
V: TRBV15
size: NA

DNA: TGTGCCAGCAGCTTGGAGGGGGCAGGGTCCGGGGAGCTGTTTTTT
CDR3: CASSLEGAGSGELFF
J: TRBJ2-2
D: TRBD1
V: TRBV5-4
size: few

DNA: TGTGCCAGCAGCCGAGGAACAGGGGGCCCCTACAATGAGCAGTTCTTC
CDR3: CASSRGTGGPYNEQFF
J: TRBJ2-1
D: TRBD1
V: TRBV7-9
size: NA

DNA: TGTGCCAGCAGCATAGGGACTCGTGGAAACACCATATATTTT
CDR3: CASSIGTRGNTIYF
J: TRBJ1-3
D: NA
V: TRBV5-4
size: NA

DNA: TGTGCCAGCACCCGGCCGCAGGGGCCGGGAAACACCATATATTTT
CDR3: CASTRPQGPGNTIYF
J: TRBJ1-3
D: NA
V: TRBV6-5
size: NA

DNA: TGTGCCAGCAGTGATGGTAGCGGGGGGAGCACAGATACGCAGTATTTT
CDR3: CASSDGSGGSTDTQYF
J: TRBJ2-3
D: TRBD2
V: TRBV6-4
size: NA

DNA: TGTGCCAGCAGTTCCGTGAACAGGGGCGAGCAGTACTTC
CDR3: CASSSVNRGEQYF
J: TRBJ2-7
D: TRBD1
V: TRBV12-3/TRBV12-4
size: NA

DNA: TGTGCCAGCAGCAGTGAGGTTGGGTCCGCCAACCATCAGCTCCAGCATTTT
CDR3: CASSSEVGSANHQLQHF
J: TRBJ1-5
D: NA
V: TRBV2
size: NA

DNA: TGTGCCAGTGTTCAGCGTAGCAATCAGCCCCAGCATTTT
CDR3: CASVQRSNQPQHF
J: TRBJ1-5
D: NA
V: TRBV19
size: few

DNA: TGTGCCAGCAGTTACTCGACAGCATCCTACGAGCAGTACTTC
CDR3: CASSYSTASYEQYF
J: TRBJ2-7
D: NA
V: TRBV6-2/TRBV6-3
size: NA

DNA: TGTGCCAGCAACTCACCGGGACAGGATGGCTACACCTTC
CDR3: CASNSPGQDGYTF
J: TRBJ1-2
D: TRBD1
V: TRBV5-4
size: NA

DNA: TGCGCCAGCAGCTCACAAGAGACCCAGTACTTC
CDR3: CASSSQETQYF
J: TRBJ2-5
D: NA
V: TRBV5-1
size: NA

DNA: TGCGCCAGCAGCCGGAGTCCGGGACAGGGTTGGGAGACCCAGTACTTC
CDR3: CASSRSPGQGWETQYF
J: TRBJ2-5
D: TRBD1
V: TRBV5-1
size: NA

DNA: TGTGCCAGCAGCGAAAGGGGTGGCTATGGCTACACCTTC
CDR3: CASSERGGYGYTF
J: TRBJ1-2
D: NA
V: TRBV3-1/TRBV3-2
size: NA

DNA: TGCGCCAGCAGCCCCTTCGGGGGAGAAAAGGGGCAGTACTTC
CDR3: CASSPFGGEKGQYF
J: TRBJ2-7
D: NA
V: TRBV10-1
size: NA

DNA: TGTGCCAGCAGCAAAACGACGGAGTCTCTTTGGTCCTATGGCTACACCTTC
CDR3: CASSKTTESLWSYGYTF
J: TRBJ1-2
D: NA
V: TRBV7-9
size: once

DNA: TGTGCCAGCAGCTTAGAGGGTTCAGGGGACTACGAGCAGTACTTC
CDR3: CASSLEGSGDYEQYF
J: TRBJ2-7
D: NA
V: TRBV13
size: few

DNA: TGTGCCAGCAGTTTGGGAGTTGGGGAAGTTAGCGAGCAGTACTTC
CDR3: CASSLGVGEVSEQYF
J: TRBJ2-7
D: NA
V: TRBV2
size: NA

DNA: TGTGCCAGCAGCCTACGACAGTCGTTTTCCTACGAGCAGTACTTC
CDR3: CASSLRQSFSYEQYF
J: TRBJ2-7
D: NA
V: TRBV11-2
size: NA

DNA: TGTGCCAGCAGCGCCCGAATATCTAAATCTCGGGGTGAAAAACTGTTTTTT
CDR3: CASSARISKSRGEKLFF
J: TRBJ1-4
D: NA
V: TRBV9
size: few

DNA: TGTGCCAGCAGTTTCGAGCTAGAGACCCAGTACTTC
CDR3: CASSFELETQYF
J: TRBJ2-5
D: NA
V: TRBV28
size: NA

DNA: TGCGCCAGCAGTGTGTCGACTAGCGTCACAGATACGCAGTATTTT
CDR3: CASSVSTSVTDTQYF
J: TRBJ2-3
D: TRBD2
V: TRBV10-1
size: NA

DNA: TGTGCCAGCAGCTTGGAGGGACAGACGTCCGGCGAGCAGTACTTC
CDR3: CASSLEGQTSGEQYF
J: TRBJ2-7
D: TRBD1
V: TRBV5-5
size: NA

DNA: TGTGCCAGCAGCGTAGAGGGGACAGGGGCCTACGAGCAGTACTTC
CDR3: CASSVEGTGAYEQYF
J: TRBJ2-7
D: TRBD1
V: TRBV9
size: NA

DNA: TGCAGCGTGGCAGACGGGGGGAAGCCCCAGCATTTT
CDR3: CSVADGGKPQHF
J: TRBJ1-5
D: NA
V: TRBV29-1
size: NA

DNA: TGTGCCAGCAGCCAAGTGAATGAGAGGGAGCAGTACTTC
CDR3: CASSQVNEREQYF
J: TRBJ2-7
D: NA
V: TRBV3-1/TRBV3-2
size: NA